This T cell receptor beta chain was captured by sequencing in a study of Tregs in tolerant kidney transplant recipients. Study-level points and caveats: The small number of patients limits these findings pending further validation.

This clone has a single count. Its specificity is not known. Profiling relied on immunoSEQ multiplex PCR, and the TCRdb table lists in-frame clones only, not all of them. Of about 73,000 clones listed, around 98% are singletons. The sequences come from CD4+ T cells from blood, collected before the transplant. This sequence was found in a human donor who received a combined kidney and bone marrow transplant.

In nucleotides, the CDR3 is TGTGCCATCAGAGGAAATGGGAGGGCCGGGGAGCTGTTTTTT. Protein sequence: CAIRGNGRAGELFF. The gene calls are TRBV10-3 and TRBJ2-2, with TRBD2 identical over 7 bases. CDR1 and CDR2 from the germline V gene are ENHRY and SYGVKD. The CDR3 is 14 residues long. With V trimmed by 6 bases and J by 6 bases, 7 bases remained unmatched.